What follows are 29 T cell receptor beta chains derived from one specimen sequenced in a study of shared clonotypes between healthy human individuals. Profiled with immunoSEQ multiplex PCR; TCRdb holds only in-frame clones, not every one. The sample contains 2 million or so clones, 85% to 95% of which appear only once. Input material: naive CD4+ T cells sorted from blood. The subset denotes: CD45RA+ positively selected. The receptors derive from a man aged 18 to 35 in good health.

The chain has TRBV4-1 and TRBJ1-3; D not resolved. Germline V gene data show CDR1 as MGHRA and CDR2 as YSYEKL. With 3 bases removed from V and 4 bases from J, the gap between germline ends came to 19 bases. This CDR3 has 17 amino acids. The CDR3 DNA follows: TGCGCCAGCAGCCAGATCCTCTTGAAGGGTCCAGGAAACACCATATATTTT. It yields the protein CASSQILLKGPGNTIYF.

This chain links TRBV10-2 with TRBJ2-2; the match to TRBD2 covers 7 bases. The CDR3 is made up of 15 amino acids. After removal of 8 bases from V and 8 bases from J, the junction contained 14 bases not matched to a gene. The germline V gene has CDR1 WSHSY and CDR2 SAAADI. CDR3: CASEPGTTSSGELFF. CDR3 DNA: TGCGCCAGCGAACCCGGGACTACCTCTTCAGGGGAGCTGTTTTTT.

The rearrangement uses TRBV28 and TRBJ2-7, with D possibly TRBD1 on 5 matching bases. V dropped 6 bases and J dropped 6 bases, with 18 bases sitting between them. Germline CDR1 reads MDHEN; CDR2 reads SYDVKM. The CDR3 is made up of 14 amino acids. The CDR3 spells CASSQASGFSEQYF. For the CDR3, the DNA is TGTGCCAGCAGCCAGGCGTCAGGGTTCTCCGAGCAGTACTTC.

The chain couples TRBV10-3 to TRBJ1-2; 8 bases line up with TRBD1. J was trimmed by 3 bases and V by 11 bases; bases with no gene match: 8. Germline CDR1 reads ENHRY; CDR2 reads SYGVKD. The CDR3 is 13 residues long. This chain's CDR3 is CAAGQGKYYGYTF. The DNA for the CDR3 is TGTGCCGCCGGACAGGGCAAATACTATGGCTACACCTTC.

V is TRBV6-6 and J is TRBJ2-7; 7 nucleotides agree with TRBD1. CDR1 and CDR2 (germline): MNHNY, SVGAGI (reference sequence). Trimming cost V 8 bases and J 2 bases; bases outside gene matches: 0. The length of the CDR3 is 11 residues. CDR3 coding DNA: TGTGCCAGCCAGGGGGCCTACGAGCAGTACTTC. This codes for CASQGAYEQYF.

CDR3 sequence reads: CASRGETEAFF. In DNA, the CDR3 is TGTGCCAGCAGGGGTGAGACTGAAGCTTTCTTT. This sequence joins TRBV25-1 and TRBJ1-1; D ambiguous. V dropped 6 bases and J dropped 5 bases, with 7 bases sitting between them. Germline CDR1 reads MGHDK; CDR2 reads SYGVNS. CDR3 size: 11 residues. Looking up the rest from reference TRBV25-1 and TRBJ1-1 gives the full variable domain: EADIYQTPRYLVIGTGKKITLECSQTMGHDKMYWYQQDPGMELHLIHYSYGVNSTEKGDLSSESTVSRIRTEHFPLTLESARPSHTSQYLCASRGETEAFFGQGTRLTVV.

This chain joins TRBV6-6 and TRBJ1-5, with TRBD1 matching over 7 bases. Germline V gives CDR1 MNHNY, CDR2 SVGAGI (reference sequence). CDR3 length: 14 residues. The trim removed 5 bases at V and 4 bases at J, leaving 5 bases unmatched. The chain's CDR3 is CASSRTGRNQPQHF. For the CDR3, the DNA is TGTGCCAGCAGTAGGACAGGTAGAAATCAGCCCCAGCATTTT.

This chain links TRBV6-5 with TRBJ2-5; D unresolved. The CDR3 loop spans 14 amino acids. Per the germline V gene, CDR1 is MNHEY and CDR2 is SVGAGI. Trimming left V 8 bases short and J 7 bases short, with 20 bases between. The CDR3 here is CASRRQEIVGTQYF. For the CDR3, the DNA is TGTGCCAGCCGGCGGCAGGAAATAGTTGGGACCCAGTACTTC.

This chain links TRBV18 with TRBJ1-1; D is unresolved. Per germline, CDR1 KGHSH and CDR2 LQKENI. V lost 1 base, J lost 1 base, and 10 bases lay in between. The CDR3 is made up of 15 amino acids. This CDR3 is CASSPRRDPNTEAFF. The CDR3, as DNA: TGTGCCAGCTCACCACGTAGGGATCCGAACACTGAAGCTTTCTTT.

V and J are TRBV6-6 and TRBJ2-7; 9 nucleotides align to TRBD2. V dropped 2 bases and J dropped 5; count of bases not matched to a gene: 4. The germline V gene encodes CDR1 MNHNY and CDR2 SVGAGI (reference sequence). This CDR3 has 14 residues. The CDR3 protein is CASSYGASGNEQYF. The CDR3 coding sequence is TGTGCCAGCAGTTACGGTGCTAGCGGGAACGAGCAGTACTTC.

V and J are TRBV2 and TRBJ1-1; D perhaps matches TRBD1 (5 bases). Trimming took 5 bases from V and 5 from J, leaving 18 bases between them. The CDR3 sequence is 15 residues long. Looked up from germline, CDR1 is SNHLY and CDR2 is FYNNEI. CDR3 sequence (DNA): TGTGCCAGCAGTCCCCAAAGGGCAGGGTTGACTGAAGCTTTCTTT. Translation: CASSPQRAGLTEAFF. The whole variable domain, filled in from reference TRBV2 and TRBJ1-1, reads EPEVTQTPSHQVTQMGQEVILRCVPISNHLYFYWYRQILGQKVEFLVSFYNNEISEKSEIFDDQFSVERPDGSNFTLKIRSTKLEDSAMYFCASSPQRAGLTEAFFGQGTRLTVV.

As to this clone: This sample includes further DNA sequences coding for the same CDR3. This chain connects TRBV7-3 to TRBJ1-3; D call uncertain. CDR3 length: 13 residues. Trimming cost V 2 bases and J 4 bases, with 6 bases left between them. The germline CDR1 and CDR2 sequences are SGHTA and FQGTGA. The CDR3 sequence is CASSLGVGNTIYF. The CDR3 nucleotides read TGTGCCAGCAGCTTAGGGGTGGGAAACACCATATATTTT.

This chain joins TRBV7-2 and TRBJ1-4, with 7 bases aligning to TRBD1. Germline CDR1 reads SGHTA; CDR2 reads FQGNSA. CDR3 length: 13 residues. Trimming took 5 bases from V and 7 from J; bases not matched to a gene: 4. Written as DNA, the CDR3 is TGTGCCAGCAGCCCTGGGACAGCTGAAAAACTGTTTTTT. The encoded protein is CASSPGTAEKLFF.

The genes are TRBV5-1 and TRBJ2-1; tentatively, D is TRBD2 (6 bases). Germline V CDR1 and CDR2: SGHRS, YFSETQ. CDR3 size: 15 residues. V was trimmed by 0 bases and J by 5 bases, leaving 12 bases between them. The CDR3 loop is CASSLEYRGNNEQFF. CDR3 nucleotide sequence: TGCGCCAGCAGCTTGGAGTATCGGGGGAACAATGAGCAGTTCTTC.

The gene calls are TRBV6-5 and TRBJ2-3; 8 positions match TRBD2. With 6 bases clipped from V and 1 base from J, the junction kept 3 bases outside the gene matches. This CDR3 comprises 14 residues. CDR1 is MNHEY and CDR2 is SVGAGI in the germline V gene. CDR3 nucleotides: TGTGCCAGCAGGGGGACTAGGGGCACAGATACGCAGTATTTT. Its translation: CASRGTRGTDTQYF.

About this clone itself: This same CDR3 is encoded by further DNA sequences in the sample. The chain combines TRBV5-1 with TRBJ2-3; possibly TRBD1 or TRBD2 for D (6 bases each). Trimming removed 5 bases at V and 3 bases at J, with 13 bases between. This CDR3 is built from 14 residues. The germline V gene has CDR1 SGHRS and CDR2 YFSETQ. CDR3 in amino acids: CASSGGLETDTQYF. The CDR3 DNA follows: TGCGCCAGCAGTGGGGGGCTTGAGACAGATACGCAGTATTTT.

The V and J genes are TRBV27 and TRBJ2-7, with 8 bases aligning to TRBD2. The junction had 7 bases not matched to a gene; V was cut back by 8 bases and J by 4 bases. The CDR3 covers 13 residues. In germline, CDR1 is MNHEY, CDR2 SMNVEV (reference sequence). The CDR3 coding sequence is TGTGCCAGCGCGGGAGGAATTACTTACGAGCAGTACTTC. It yields the protein CASAGGITYEQYF.

CDR3 in DNA: TGTGCCAGCAGTGCCCTGGGGGATGAAGCTTTCTTT. As protein: CASSALGDEAFF. The V and J genes are TRBV11-2 and TRBJ1-1, with D perhaps TRBD1 (5 bases). V was trimmed by 6 bases and J by 7 bases, leaving 12 bases between them. CDR1 SGHAT and CDR2 FQNNGV come from the germline V gene. The CDR3 totals 12 residues.

The CDR3: CAISRDGNVKTQYF. The CDR3 nucleotides read TGTGCCATATCGCGGGATGGGAACGTGAAGACCCAGTACTTC. This chain links TRBV6-5 with TRBJ2-5, with D perhaps TRBD2 (6 bases). Germline CDR1 reads MNHEY; CDR2 reads SVGAGI. This CDR3 has 14 amino acids. The V and J ends lost 10 bases and 6 bases respectively, with 21 bases between them.

V gene TRBV5-1 combines with J gene TRBJ2-1; the D call may be TRBD1 or TRBD2 (6 bases each). Germline V lookup: CDR1 SGHRS, CDR2 YFSETQ. The CDR3 is 13 residues long. V was pared by 1 base and J by 10 bases, with 12 bases between. CDR3 loop: CASSLKGGREQFF. In DNA form, the CDR3 reads TGCGCCAGCAGCTTGAAGGGGGGACGCGAGCAGTTCTTC.

Points on this clone: Other DNA sequences of this sample code for an identical CDR3. The chain employs TRBV6-5 and TRBJ1-2; no definite D call. Deletions cut 6 bases from V and 4 bases from J, with 9 bases between. From germline, CDR1 is MNHEY and CDR2 SVGAGI. This CDR3 comprises 12 residues. The CDR3 DNA sequence: TGTGCCAGCAGCCCCGGAGGCTATGGCTACACCTTC. Amino acids: CASSPGGYGYTF.

This clone was picked up one time. The chain couples TRBV30 to TRBJ2-2, with a weak D call TRBD2 (6 bases). This CDR3 has 15 residues. The V end was cut by 8 bases, the J end by 2 bases, with 18 bases between. Germline CDR1 is GTSNPN and CDR2 is SVGIG (reference sequence). Written as DNA, the CDR3 is TGTGCCAGACGACGGGACTCGTCCAACACCGGGGAGCTGTTTTTT. Translation gives CARRRDSSNTGELFF. The variable domain in full, with the rest retrieved from reference TRBV30 and TRBJ2-2, is SQTIHQWPATLVQPVGSPLSLECTVEGTSNPNLYWYRQAAGRGLQLLFYSVGIGQISSEVPQNLSASRPQDRQFILSSKKLLLSDSGFYLCARRRDSSNTGELFFGEGSRLTVL.

V and J are TRBV4-1 and TRBJ2-7; TRBD1 might be the D (5 bases). CDR3 length: 15 amino acids. CDR1 is MGHRA, CDR2 YSYEKL, per germline. V lost 4 bases, J lost 1 base, and 14 bases lay in between. The CDR3 spells CASSRFQDKSYEQYF. The CDR3 nucleotides read TGCGCCAGCAGCCGCTTCCAGGACAAGTCCTACGAGCAGTACTTC.

The V call is TRBV7-8, the J call TRBJ2-7, with 8 positions matching TRBD2. The germline gives CDR1 SGHVS, CDR2 FQNEAQ. The CDR3 covers 18 residues. V was clipped by 5 bases and J by 4 bases; unmatched bases: 19. Written as DNA, the CDR3 is TGTGCCAGCAGCCCCGTCACATTAAAACGGGAGGGCCGGTACGAGCAGTACTTC. Translation: CASSPVTLKREGRYEQYF.

The chain recombines TRBV2 with TRBJ1-2, with 9 bases aligning to TRBD1. There are 15 residues in the CDR3. After removal of 6 bases from V and 4 bases from J, the junction contained 9 bases not matched to a gene. Germline V CDR1 and CDR2: SNHLY, FYNNEI. The CDR3: CASRDGTGWGYGYTF. The CDR3 nucleotides read TGTGCCAGCAGGGATGGGACAGGGTGGGGCTATGGCTACACCTTC.

A remark on this clone: This specimen includes other DNA sequences encoding the same CDR3. V is TRBV9 and J is TRBJ2-7; D is unresolved. V was shortened by 0 bases and J by 0 bases, with 7 bases between the two germline ends. Germline V gene lookup returns CDR1 SGDLS and CDR2 YYNGEE. CDR3 size: 14 residues. The CDR3 region has the DNA TGTGCCAGCAGCGTAGGTCCTGGCTCCTACGAGCAGTACTTC. This gives the protein CASSVGPGSYEQYF.

V and J are TRBV29-1 and TRBJ1-3; the D gene is possibly TRBD1 (5 bases). V dropped 6 bases and J dropped 7 bases, with 16 bases sitting between them. Germline V gene data show CDR1 as SQVTM and CDR2 as ANQGSEA. The CDR3 runs to 13 residues. CDR3 region: CSVSGIGGNTIYF. The CDR3 nucleotides are TGCAGCGTCTCAGGGATCGGTGGGAACACCATATATTTT.

The chain uses TRBV6-1 and TRBJ2-2; D gene unclear. The V end lost 6 bases, the J end lost 1 base, and 3 bases lay between the germline ends. The CDR3 has 12 amino acids. The germline CDR1 and CDR2 sequences are MNHNS and SASEGT. Written as DNA, the CDR3 is TGTGCCAGCAGGTGGAACACCGGGGAGCTGTTTTTT. Its protein is CASRWNTGELFF.

V usage is TRBV18 and J usage is TRBJ1-3; D gene uncertain. Trimming shortened V by 5 bases and J by 4 bases, and 21 bases separated the two germline ends. The CDR3 is made up of 17 amino acids. The germline V gene encodes CDR1 KGHSH and CDR2 LQKENI. CDR3 sequence: CASSSLSMEGSGNTIYF. CDR3 DNA: TGTGCCAGCTCATCACTCTCCATGGAGGGATCAGGAAACACCATATATTTT.